This passage covers 28 T cell receptor beta chains from one sample sequenced in a study of cytomegalovirus exposure and HLA in healthy donors. Use of 60 Vbeta and 13 Jbeta primers characterized the PCR. Here immunoSEQ multiplex PCR was the method, and the copy in TCRdb shows in-frame clones only, minus some. The sample carries roughly 200,000 clones, 70% to 90% recorded once. The sequencing input was PBMCs. Source of these receptors: a woman under 40 in good health and CMV-seronegative.

V and J are TRBV18 and TRBJ2-2, with D possibly TRBD1 on 6 matching bases. This CDR3 contains 17 residues. CDR1 is KGHSH, CDR2 LQKENI, per germline. V lost 1 base and J lost 2, with 14 bases in between. The CDR3 DNA reads as TGTGCCAGCTCACCACGGGTCAGGGGCTACAACACCGGGGAGCTGTTTTTT. Translation: CASSPRVRGYNTGELFF.

The CDR3 coding sequence is TGTGCCAGCAGCCAGACCTCCGGGGGGGGCTCTGGAAACACCATATATTTT. This sequence encodes CASSQTSGGGSGNTIYF. The chain uses TRBV5-5 and TRBJ1-3, with D possibly matching TRBD1 (5 bases). Trimming left V 4 bases short and J 0 bases short, with 17 bases between. CDR1 SGHKS and CDR2 YYEKEE come from the germline V gene (reference sequence). The CDR3 consists of 17 residues.

This chain uses TRBV28 with TRBJ2-5, with 7 bases matching TRBD1. CDR1 is MDHEN, CDR2 SYDVKM, per germline. This CDR3 region has 15 residues. The ends lost 7 bases at V and 5 bases at J; junction bases unmatched: 13. CDR3 protein: CASTPPDRARETQYF. In DNA, the CDR3 is TGTGCCAGCACCCCGCCAGACAGGGCGAGGGAGACCCAGTACTTC.

This clone was recorded once. V gene TRBV18 combines with J gene TRBJ2-1; TRBD1 matches 8 bases. CDR3 length: 14 residues. Germline CDR1 is KGHSH and CDR2 is LQKENI. The V segment lost 5 bases and the J segment 8 bases; nucleotides outside the gene matches: 8. CDR3 residues: CASSWAGGTDEQFF. CDR3 bases: TGTGCCAGCTCATGGGCAGGGGGCACGGATGAGCAGTTCTTC.

This clone came up once. Mismatch with germline at one junction end may stem from a read error. The rearrangement uses TRBV7-7 and TRBJ2-3; 8 nucleotides match TRBD1. The CDR3 is 14 amino acids. Germline values: CDR1 SSHAT, CDR2 FNYEAQ (reference sequence). In nucleotides, the CDR3 is TGTGCTAGCAGCTTAGGACAGGGAGGAGATACGCAGTATTTT. Translation: CASSLGQGGDTQYF.

This chain joins TRBV5-1 and TRBJ2-2; TRBD2 matches 11 bases. J gave up 4 bases and V 0 bases, and 2 bases lay outside the gene matches. CDR1 and CDR2 (germline): SGHRS, YFSETQ. This CDR3 spans 16 amino acids. The CDR3 is CASSLALAGGTGELFF. In DNA form, the CDR3 reads TGCGCCAGCAGCTTGGCTCTAGCGGGAGGCACCGGGGAGCTGTTTTTT.

This clone was seen once. The chain employs TRBV28 and TRBJ1-1; D is undetermined. This CDR3 contains 13 residues. Trimming shortened V by 7 bases and J by 0 bases, and 9 bases separated the two germline ends. Germline V gene data show CDR1 as MDHEN and CDR2 as SYDVKM. CDR3 protein: CASTFGMNTEAFF. The CDR3 region has the DNA TGTGCCAGCACTTTCGGTATGAACACTGAAGCTTTCTTT.

The J gene is TRBJ1-4, the V gene TRBV5-6; weak D call: TRBD1 (5 bases). The CDR3 spans 16 residues. The V and J ends lost 4 bases and 10 bases respectively, with 23 bases between them. Germline V CDR1 and CDR2: SGHDT, YYEEEE. CDR3 nucleotides: TGTGCCAGCAGCCTCCTGACGGAATTGGGGCTGGGAAAACTGTTTTTT. Translated: CASSLLTELGLGKLFF.

V is TRBV28 and J is TRBJ1-2, with 7 bases aligning to TRBD1. This CDR3 is built from 13 residues. Germline assignment: CDR1 MDHEN and CDR2 SYDVKM. Trimming took 7 bases from V and 8 from J; bases not matched to a gene: 10. CDR3 loop: CASTIDRAEGYTF. DNA for the CDR3: TGTGCCAGCACCATCGACAGGGCGGAGGGCTACACCTTC.

The V gene is TRBV30, the J gene TRBJ2-1, with TRBD1 identical over 9 bases. The CDR3 loop spans 14 amino acids. V shed 3 bases and J 4 bases; nucleotides not matched to a gene: 4. CDR1 is GTSNPN, CDR2 SVGIG, per germline (reference sequence). CDR3 DNA: TGTGCCTGGAGCCTCGGACAGGGGTACAATGAGCAGTTCTTC. Its translation is CAWSLGQGYNEQFF.

The V and J genes are TRBV6-5 and TRBJ2-2; a possible D gene is TRBD1 (5 bases). Trimming shortened V by 6 bases and J by 4 bases, and 12 bases separated the two germline ends. The CDR3 contains 14 residues. CDR1 is MNHEY, CDR2 SVGAGI, per germline. Here the CDR3 reads CASSRRGTTGELFF. CDR3 DNA: TGTGCCAGCAGCCGAAGGGGTACCACCGGGGAGCTGTTTTTT.

The chain combines TRBV9 with TRBJ2-1, with a tentative D call TRBD1 (5 bases). The CDR3 extends over 14 amino acids. The germline V and J ends were trimmed by 4 bases and 4 bases, with 12 bases remaining between them. Germline CDR1 SGDLS, CDR2 YYNGEE. As DNA, the CDR3 is TGTGCCAGCAGCTTGGGGCAGACTTACAATGAGCAGTTCTTC. Amino acid sequence: CASSLGQTYNEQFF.

The chain links TRBV25-1 to TRBJ2-4, with 7 nucleotides matching TRBD1. Looked up from germline, CDR1 is MGHDK and CDR2 is SYGVNS. This CDR3 region has 15 residues. The V segment lost 3 bases and the J segment 4 bases; nucleotides outside the gene matches: 6. DNA for the CDR3: TGTGCCAGCAGTGACGCGAGGGACAGTAAAAACATTCAGTACTTC. It codes for CASSDARDSKNIQYF.

This chain joins TRBV10-2 and TRBJ1-5; no clear D gene. The CDR3 consists of 11 residues. Trimming shortened V by 3 bases and J by 9 bases, and 6 bases separated the two germline ends. Germline V gene data show CDR1 as WSHSY and CDR2 as SAAADI. For the CDR3, the DNA is TGCGCCAGCAGTGAAGCGGGGCCCCAGCATTTT. Its protein product is CASSEAGPQHF.

The rearrangement links TRBV28 to TRBJ2-3; D gene uncertain. There are 14 residues in the CDR3. Germline values: CDR1 MDHEN, CDR2 SYDVKM. Trimming pared 6 bases from V and 0 bases from J, leaving 10 bases between. CDR3 amino acids: CASRPTISTDTQYF. In DNA form, the CDR3 reads TGTGCCAGCAGACCGACAATTAGCACAGATACGCAGTATTTT.

The V gene is TRBV5-3, the J gene TRBJ2-1; D perhaps matches TRBD1 (5 bases). TRBV5-3 is sorted into the ORF group, with uncertain function. The V and J ends lost 4 bases and 7 bases respectively, with 15 bases between them. The CDR3 loop spans 14 amino acids. DNA of the CDR3: TGTGCCAGAAGCCCTGGATGGGCAGGGAATGAGCAGTTCTTC. Protein product: CARSPGWAGNEQFF.

A single count supports this clone. The chain combines TRBV14 with TRBJ2-7, with 7 positions matching TRBD2. In germline, CDR1 is SGHDN, CDR2 FVKESK. This CDR3 is built from 15 residues. Losses at the gene ends were 1 base for V and 3 bases for J; bases not matched to a gene: 6. The CDR3 reads CASSQGGGAYYEQYF. In DNA, the CDR3 is TGTGCCAGCAGCCAAGGCGGGGGAGCCTACTACGAGCAGTACTTC.

This clone was seen only a few times. V is TRBV7-9 and J is TRBJ2-7; tentative D call: TRBD1 (6 bases). Looked up from germline, CDR1 is SEHNR and CDR2 is FQNEAQ (reference sequence). The CDR3 totals 13 residues. With 11 bases removed from V and 4 bases from J, the gap between germline ends came to 18 bases. The CDR3 DNA reads as TGTGCCGGGGGCCCAGTAGGGAGATACGAGCAGTACTTC. Protein: CAGGPVGRYEQYF.

V gene TRBV2 combines with J gene TRBJ1-1; D possibly corresponds to TRBD1 (5 bases). V shed 2 bases and J shed 4 bases, with 14 bases lying between them. Germline loops: CDR1 SNHLY, CDR2 FYNNEI. This CDR3 is built from 15 residues. The CDR3 region has the DNA TGTGCCAGCAGTGAACAGGGAGGTGGGGTCACTGAAGCTTTCTTT. Translated, it gives CASSEQGGGVTEAFF.

V gene TRBV7-3 combines with J gene TRBJ2-2, with 11 nucleotides matching TRBD1. Germline-derived CDR1 and CDR2 are SGHTA and FQGTGA. This CDR3 has 17 amino acids. J gave up 7 bases and V 4 bases, and 11 bases lay outside the gene matches. In DNA form, the CDR3 reads TGTGCCAGCAGCTACGAGGACAGGGGGCCGTTGGTCGGGGAGCTGTTTTTT. The encoded protein is CASSYEDRGPLVGELFF.

As regards this clone: The limits of the CDR3 on the DNA are not certain, so only TCRdb's listed CDR3 is given. The V gene is TRBV21-1, the J gene TRBJ2-2; the listed D gene, TRBD1, was not tested against the DNA. TRBV21-1 represents a pseudogene. The CDR3 is 17 amino acids long, termini counted. CDR3 residues: CASRNRVGPGNTGELFF.

The chain joins TRBV7-9 to TRBJ2-3; possibly TRBD2 for D (5 bases). V was clipped by 5 bases and J by 6 bases, with 12 bases between them. The CDR3 spans 13 residues. The germline V gene encodes CDR1 SEHNR and CDR2 FQNEAQ (reference sequence). CDR3: CASSAGVPDTQYF. Written as DNA, the CDR3 is TGTGCCAGCAGCGCCGGGGTACCGGATACGCAGTATTTT.

The chain links TRBV27 to TRBJ1-5, with D uncertain. This CDR3 is 14 amino acids long. V dropped 5 bases and J dropped 5 bases, with 13 bases sitting between them. Germline V gives CDR1 MNHEY, CDR2 SMNVEV (reference sequence). The CDR3 sequence: CASSQRVGDQPQHF. CDR3 DNA: TGTGCCAGCAGTCAGAGGGTGGGTGATCAGCCCCAGCATTTT.

The table lists this clone with a few counts. The chain is built from TRBV5-1 and TRBJ2-1; 7 bases align to TRBD1. Germline CDR1 reads SGHRS; CDR2 reads YFSETQ. V shed 5 bases and J 9 bases; nucleotides not matched to a gene: 11. The CDR3 is made up of 14 amino acids. In DNA, the CDR3 is TGCGCCAGCAGACGACAGGGTGGACGGGGTGAGCAGTTCTTC. It specifies CASRRQGGRGEQFF.

The chain joins TRBV5-5 to TRBJ2-5, with a possible D match to TRBD1 (5 bases). Germline V CDR1 and CDR2: SGHKS, YYEKEE (reference sequence). V shed 0 bases and J shed 7 bases, with 10 bases lying between them. The CDR3 is 13 residues long. The CDR3 region has the DNA TGTGCCAGCAGCTTGGAGGGGCGCGGGACCCAGTACTTC. Translated, it gives CASSLEGRGTQYF.

V is TRBV5-1 and J is TRBJ2-1; 14 bases fit TRBD2. The CDR3 extends over 17 amino acids. Trimming cost V 4 bases and J 2 bases; bases outside gene matches: 5. Per the germline V gene, CDR1 is SGHRS and CDR2 is YFSETQ. The CDR3 DNA follows: TGCGCCAGCAGCCTAGGACTAGCGGGAGGCCCCTACAATGAGCAGTTCTTC. This encodes CASSLGLAGGPYNEQFF.

The chain carries TRBV20-1 and TRBJ2-7; maybe TRBD1 (6 bases). There are 11 residues in the CDR3. V lost 5 bases, J lost 5 bases, and 10 bases lay in between. Germline V gene lookup returns CDR1 DFQATT and CDR2 SNEGSKA (reference sequence). In DNA, the CDR3 is TGCAGTGCTGCACAGGGACACGAGCAGTACTTC. Its protein product is CSAAQGHEQYF.

This sequence joins TRBV13 and TRBJ2-7; D may be TRBD2 (7 bases). Germline CDR1 reads PRHDT; CDR2 reads FYEKMQ (reference sequence). This CDR3 spans 15 amino acids. Trimming took off 0 bases at V and 2 bases at J, with 11 bases between the two ends. For the CDR3, the DNA is TGTGCCAGCAGCTTAGGGGGGGGGCTTACCTACGAGCAGTACTTC. Amino acid sequence: CASSLGGGLTYEQYF.